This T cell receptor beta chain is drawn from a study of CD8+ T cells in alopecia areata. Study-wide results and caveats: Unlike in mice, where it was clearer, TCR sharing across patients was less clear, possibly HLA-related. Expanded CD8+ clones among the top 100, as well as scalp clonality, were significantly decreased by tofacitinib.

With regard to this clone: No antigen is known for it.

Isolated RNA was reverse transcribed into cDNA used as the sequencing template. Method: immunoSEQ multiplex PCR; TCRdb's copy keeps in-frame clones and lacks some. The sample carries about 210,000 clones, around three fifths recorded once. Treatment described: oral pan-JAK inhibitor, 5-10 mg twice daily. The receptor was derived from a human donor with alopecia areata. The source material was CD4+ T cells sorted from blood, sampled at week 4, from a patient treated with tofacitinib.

The CDR3 DNA is TGTGCCAGCAGCGATAAGCGACTAGCGGGGAGCTCCTACAATGAGCAGTTCTTC. The encoded protein is CASSDKRLAGSSYNEQFF. V usage is TRBV7-2 and J usage is TRBJ2-1, with TRBD2 matching over 11 bases. The germline V gene has CDR1 SGHTA and CDR2 FQGNSA. The CDR3 contains 18 residues. With 5 bases clipped from V and 0 bases from J, the junction kept 9 bases outside the gene matches.